These T cell receptor beta chains were read from a single sample in a study of regulatory and conventional T cells in RAG deficiency. Assay used: immunoSEQ multiplex PCR; TCRdb lists only in-frame clones, some missing. The profile shows about 46,000 clones, around 89% of them singletons. This sample was also put to use in a study of regulatory T cells.

The sequenced sample was CD4+ effector T cells sorted from blood. These receptors came from a human donor in good health. The CDR3 runs from the conserved cysteine through the conserved F or W. Fields, in order: V gene, CDR3 length, clone size, CDR3 protein. Where a row states a size, it is once, few, many or the class of an expanded clone; other rows omit it.

v_call: TRBV7-3; cdr3_length: 13; clone_size: .; cdr3_aa: CASSPRRDTEAFF
v_call: TRBV7-9; cdr3_length: 13; clone_size: .; cdr3_aa: CASARADNQPQHF
v_call: TRBV27; cdr3_length: 16; clone_size: .; cdr3_aa: CASSPFGTGRSQPQHF
v_call: TRBV2; cdr3_length: 15; clone_size: .; cdr3_aa: CASERQGVINQPQHF
v_call: TRBV28; cdr3_length: 15; clone_size: .; cdr3_aa: CASSLGEREWDGYTF
v_call: TRBV6-5; cdr3_length: 13; clone_size: .; cdr3_aa: CASQSSGANVLTF
v_call: TRBV13; cdr3_length: 15; clone_size: .; cdr3_aa: CASSRKHRVDYGYTF
v_call: TRBV27; cdr3_length: 16; clone_size: .; cdr3_aa: CASRTLSSGGTDTQYF
v_call: TRBV9; cdr3_length: 15; clone_size: .; cdr3_aa: CASSVAAGSFYEQYF
v_call: TRBV27; cdr3_length: 12; clone_size: .; cdr3_aa: CASSAHTDTQYF
v_call: TRBV25-1; cdr3_length: 14; clone_size: .; cdr3_aa: CASSESGYNSPLHF
v_call: TRBV30; cdr3_length: 12; clone_size: .; cdr3_aa: CAWSGGIGPQHF
v_call: TRBV14; cdr3_length: 12; clone_size: .; cdr3_aa: CASSQVGNEQYF
v_call: TRBV6-1; cdr3_length: 13; clone_size: .; cdr3_aa: CAGGRERTGELFF
v_call: TRBV28; cdr3_length: 16; clone_size: once; cdr3_aa: CASSPRLAGVHNEQFF
v_call: TRBV6-1; cdr3_length: 15; clone_size: .; cdr3_aa: CASTLRGSDTGELFF
v_call: TRBV14; cdr3_length: 16; clone_size: .; cdr3_aa: CASSQVQGGHTGELFF
v_call: TRBV5-5; cdr3_length: 15; clone_size: .; cdr3_aa: CASSRPDTQYTEAFF
v_call: TRBV5-1; cdr3_length: 17; clone_size: .; cdr3_aa: CASSLEYGTKTTGELFF
v_call: TRBV5-8; cdr3_length: 16; clone_size: .; cdr3_aa: CASSFRPGTGVYEQYF
v_call: TRBV20-1; cdr3_length: 11; clone_size: .; cdr3_aa: CGREVVNTQYF
v_call: TRBV10-3; cdr3_length: 13; clone_size: once; cdr3_aa: CAISPGHLPEQYF
v_call: TRBV7-3; cdr3_length: 15; clone_size: .; cdr3_aa: CASSPIPAGGGELFF
v_call: TRBV7-3; cdr3_length: 15; clone_size: .; cdr3_aa: CASSSGQGGTGELFF
v_call: TRBV4-1; cdr3_length: 16; clone_size: .; cdr3_aa: CASSQDWRVVAVTIYF
v_call: TRBV9; cdr3_length: 14; clone_size: .; cdr3_aa: CASSFDTRYNEQFF
v_call: TRBV10-1; cdr3_length: 15; clone_size: .; cdr3_aa: CASSAGTPYNSPLHF
v_call: TRBV19; cdr3_length: 15; clone_size: .; cdr3_aa: CASSTGTGVVNEQFF
v_call: TRBV29-1; cdr3_length: 15; clone_size: .; cdr3_aa: CSVSMEGLGNEKLFF